The clone carrying this T cell receptor (beta chain) came up a few times. What it binds is not known. Genomic DNA served as template for TCR beta VDJ and CDR3 profiling. From the reads, TCRdb called clonotypes with MiXCR, one entry per CDR3 protein. The repertoire includes around 430,000 distinct CDR3 sequences, around 30% of them detected once, and 0.82% sits in the top ten. Trimming cost V 4 bases and J 4 bases, with 14 bases left between them. Germline V lookup: CDR1 SQVTM, CDR2 ANQGSEA. CDR3 length: 14 amino acids. The authors sequenced patients whose flow cytometry had shown CD8+CD57+ cell expansion. These data originate in a study of CD8+CD57+ T cells in acquired aplastic anemia. The study, taken as a whole, reports: Both patients and controls carried the same twenty-nine CD8+ CDR3 sequences.

The chain carries TRBV29-1 and TRBJ1-5; TRBD1 might be the D (5 bases). This clonotype was obtained from a human donor with aplastic anemia. The sample taken for sequencing was sorted CD4+, CD8+, or CD8+CD57+ T cells (not recorded which) from PBMCs. In DNA, the CDR3 is TGCAGCGTTGTTGGGAAAGGGGAGAATCAGCCCCAGCATTTT. Translating it yields CSVVGKGENQPQHF.